This T cell receptor (beta chain) was recovered during a study of blood T cell repertoires in COVID-19. At the level of the study: Acute and convalescent COVID-19 specimens originated in the United States, Italy and Spain. Nucleic acid was either cDNA or gDNA, and it came from T cells, B-cell-depleted T cells, or PBMCs.

How the authors handled the data: Nucleated cell counts were estimated from reference gene primer amplification. Here immunoSEQ multiplex PCR was the method, and the copy in TCRdb shows in-frame clones only, minus some. Clonal size and the V and J genes are those of that table, whereas D and trimming came from the DNA. The table has tens of thousands of clones, 80% to 90% seen once. While infection was still active, Seattle patients were enrolled and then followed longitudinally. The germline V and J ends were trimmed by 4 bases and 2 bases, with 12 bases remaining between them. The germline V gene encodes CDR1 GTSNPN and CDR2 SVGIG (reference sequence). There are 14 residues in the CDR3.

This clonotype was obtained from a woman aged 60-75 years with COVID-19, enrolled during active disease. The chain recombines TRBV30 with TRBJ1-3; D possibly corresponds to TRBD1 (5 bases). The sequencing sample was made of peripheral blood. The CDR3 DNA is TGTGCCTGGATTAGGGGTTCTACTGGAAACACCATATATTTT. Its protein product is CAWIRGSTGNTIYF.